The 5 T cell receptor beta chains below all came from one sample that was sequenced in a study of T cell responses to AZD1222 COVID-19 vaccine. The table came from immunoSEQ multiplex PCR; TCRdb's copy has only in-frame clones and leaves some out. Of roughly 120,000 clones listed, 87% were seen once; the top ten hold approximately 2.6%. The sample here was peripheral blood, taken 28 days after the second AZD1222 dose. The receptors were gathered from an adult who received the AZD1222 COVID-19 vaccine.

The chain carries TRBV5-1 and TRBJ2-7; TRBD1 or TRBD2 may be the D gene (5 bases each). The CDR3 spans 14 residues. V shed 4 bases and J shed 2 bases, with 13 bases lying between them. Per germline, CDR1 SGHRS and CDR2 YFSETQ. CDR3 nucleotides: TGCGCCAGCAGCCCCGGGGCGGGCGCCTACGAGCAGTACTTC. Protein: CASSPGAGAYEQYF.

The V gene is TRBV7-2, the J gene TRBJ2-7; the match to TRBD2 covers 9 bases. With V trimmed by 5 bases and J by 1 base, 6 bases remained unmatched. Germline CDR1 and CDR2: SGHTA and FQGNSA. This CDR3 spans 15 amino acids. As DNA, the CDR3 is TGTGCCAGCAGCAAGAGCGGGGGGTCTTCCTACGAGCAGTACTTC. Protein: CASSKSGGSSYEQYF.

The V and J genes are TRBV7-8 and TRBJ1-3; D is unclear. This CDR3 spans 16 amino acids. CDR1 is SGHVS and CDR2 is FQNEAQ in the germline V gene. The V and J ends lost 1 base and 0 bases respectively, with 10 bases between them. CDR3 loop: CASSLVLGLSGNTIYF. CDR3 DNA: TGTGCCAGCAGCTTAGTGCTGGGTCTCTCTGGAAACACCATATATTTT.

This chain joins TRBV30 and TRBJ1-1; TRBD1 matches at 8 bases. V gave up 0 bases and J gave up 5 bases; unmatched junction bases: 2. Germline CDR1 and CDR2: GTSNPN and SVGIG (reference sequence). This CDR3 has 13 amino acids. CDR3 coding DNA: TGTGCCTGGAGTGTGAACAGGGGGACTGAAGCTTTCTTT. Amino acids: CAWSVNRGTEAFF.

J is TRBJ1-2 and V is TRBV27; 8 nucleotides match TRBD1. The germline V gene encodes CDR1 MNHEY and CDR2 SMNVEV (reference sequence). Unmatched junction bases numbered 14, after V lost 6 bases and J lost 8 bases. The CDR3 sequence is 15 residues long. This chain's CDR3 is CASSPSRQGQGGYTF. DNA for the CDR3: TGTGCCAGCAGCCCCTCTCGACAGGGGCAGGGGGGCTACACCTTC.